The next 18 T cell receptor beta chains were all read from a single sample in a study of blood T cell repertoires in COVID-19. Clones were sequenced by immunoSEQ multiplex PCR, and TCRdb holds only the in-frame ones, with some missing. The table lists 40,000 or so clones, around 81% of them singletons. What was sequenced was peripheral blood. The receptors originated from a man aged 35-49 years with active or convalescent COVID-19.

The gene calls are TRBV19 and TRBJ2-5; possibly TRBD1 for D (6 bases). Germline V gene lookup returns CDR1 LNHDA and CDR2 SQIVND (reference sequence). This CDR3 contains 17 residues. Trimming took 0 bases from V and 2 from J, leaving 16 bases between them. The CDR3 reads CASSIERSRQGQETQYF. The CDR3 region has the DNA TGTGCCAGTAGTATAGAACGGAGCAGGCAGGGGCAAGAGACCCAGTACTTC.

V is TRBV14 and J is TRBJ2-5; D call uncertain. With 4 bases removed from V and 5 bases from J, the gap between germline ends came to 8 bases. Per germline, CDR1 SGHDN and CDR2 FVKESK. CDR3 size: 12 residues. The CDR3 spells CASSLSWETQYF. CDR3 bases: TGTGCCAGCAGCCTGAGTTGGGAGACCCAGTACTTC.

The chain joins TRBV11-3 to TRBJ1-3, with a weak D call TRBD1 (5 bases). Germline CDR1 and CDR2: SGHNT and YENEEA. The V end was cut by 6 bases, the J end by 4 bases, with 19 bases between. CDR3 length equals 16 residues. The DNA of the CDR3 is TGTGCCAGCAGTGTCCAGGGAACATACTCCGGAAACACCATATATTTT. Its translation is CASSVQGTYSGNTIYF.

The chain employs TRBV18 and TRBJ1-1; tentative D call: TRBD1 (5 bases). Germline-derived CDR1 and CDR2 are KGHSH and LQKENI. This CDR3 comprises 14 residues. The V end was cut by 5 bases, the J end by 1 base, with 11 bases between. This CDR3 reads CASSDSQKNTEAFF. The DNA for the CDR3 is TGTGCCAGCTCAGACAGTCAAAAGAACACTGAAGCTTTCTTT.

CDR3 region: CACSGTATTGELFF. The CDR3 DNA follows: TGTGCCTGCTCCGGGACAGCCACGACCGGGGAGCTGTTTTTT. The rearrangement links TRBV30 to TRBJ2-2; 7 positions agree with TRBD1. The CDR3 consists of 14 residues. The germline V gene has CDR1 GTSNPN and CDR2 SVGIG (reference sequence). Trimming took 6 bases from V and 5 from J; bases not matched to a gene: 9.

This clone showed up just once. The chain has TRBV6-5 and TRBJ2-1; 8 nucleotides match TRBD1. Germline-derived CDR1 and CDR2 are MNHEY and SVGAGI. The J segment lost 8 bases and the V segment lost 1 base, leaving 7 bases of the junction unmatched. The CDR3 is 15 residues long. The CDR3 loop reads CASSYYPGGGDEQFF. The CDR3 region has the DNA TGTGCCAGCAGTTACTATCCAGGGGGCGGGGATGAGCAGTTCTTC.

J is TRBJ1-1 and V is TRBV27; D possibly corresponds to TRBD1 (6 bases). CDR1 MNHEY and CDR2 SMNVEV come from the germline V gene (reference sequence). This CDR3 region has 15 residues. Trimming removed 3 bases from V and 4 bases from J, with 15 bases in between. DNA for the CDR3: TGTGCCAGCAGTTTCTCTGTGGGGGACATCACTGAAGCTTTCTTT. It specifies CASSFSVGDITEAFF.

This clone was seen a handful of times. The CDR3 sequence: CASSGTGDNEQFF. The CDR3 DNA reads as TGCGCCAGCAGCGGCACAGGTGACAATGAGCAGTTCTTC. V is TRBV5-1 and J is TRBJ2-1; weak D call: TRBD1 (5 bases). The CDR3 runs 13 residues. Looked up from germline, CDR1 is SGHRS and CDR2 is YFSETQ. V lost 4 bases and J lost 5, with 10 bases in between.

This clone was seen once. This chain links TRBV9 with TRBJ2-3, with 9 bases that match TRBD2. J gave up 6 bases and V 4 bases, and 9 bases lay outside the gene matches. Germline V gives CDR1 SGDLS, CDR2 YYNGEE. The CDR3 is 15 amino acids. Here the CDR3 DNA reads TGTGCCAGCAGCCCGAATGGCGGGGGGGCTGATACGCAGTATTTT. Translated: CASSPNGGGADTQYF. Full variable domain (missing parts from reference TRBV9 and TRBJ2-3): DSGVTQTPKHLITATGQRVTLRCSPRSGDLSVYWYQQSLDQGLQFLIQYYNGEERAKGNILERFSAQQFPDLHSELNLSSLELGDSALYFCASSPNGGGADTQYFGPGTRLTVL.

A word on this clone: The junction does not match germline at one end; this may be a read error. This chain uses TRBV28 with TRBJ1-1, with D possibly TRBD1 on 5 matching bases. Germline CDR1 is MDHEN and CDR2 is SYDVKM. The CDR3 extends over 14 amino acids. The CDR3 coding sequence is TGTGCCAGCAGTTTCCCGACAGTGAACCCTGAAGCTTTCTTT. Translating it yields CASSFPTVNPEAFF.

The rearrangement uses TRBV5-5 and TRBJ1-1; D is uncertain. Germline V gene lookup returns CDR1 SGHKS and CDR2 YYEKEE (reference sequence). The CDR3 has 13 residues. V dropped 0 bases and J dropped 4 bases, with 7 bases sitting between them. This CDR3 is CASSLATGTEAFF. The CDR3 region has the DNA TGTGCCAGCAGCTTGGCGACGGGCACTGAAGCTTTCTTT.

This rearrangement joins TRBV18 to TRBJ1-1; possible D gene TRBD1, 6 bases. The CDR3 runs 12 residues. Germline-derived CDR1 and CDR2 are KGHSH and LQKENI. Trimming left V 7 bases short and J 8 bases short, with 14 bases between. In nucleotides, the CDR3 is TGTGCCAGCTTCGGGGGGCTCAGCGAAGCTTTCTTT. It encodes CASFGGLSEAFF.

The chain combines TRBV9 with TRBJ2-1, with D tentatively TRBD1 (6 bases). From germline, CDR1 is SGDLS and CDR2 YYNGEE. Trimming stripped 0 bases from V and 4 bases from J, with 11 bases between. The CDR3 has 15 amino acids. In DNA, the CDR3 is TGTGCCAGCAGCGTAGGGACAGCTACGTACAATGAGCAGTTCTTC. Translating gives CASSVGTATYNEQFF.

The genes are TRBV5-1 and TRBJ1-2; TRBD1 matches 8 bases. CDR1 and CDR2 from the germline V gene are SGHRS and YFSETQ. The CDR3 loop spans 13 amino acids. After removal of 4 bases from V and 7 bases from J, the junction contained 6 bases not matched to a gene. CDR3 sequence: CASSTRQGTGYTF. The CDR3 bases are TGCGCCAGCAGCACTCGACAGGGGACTGGCTACACCTTC.

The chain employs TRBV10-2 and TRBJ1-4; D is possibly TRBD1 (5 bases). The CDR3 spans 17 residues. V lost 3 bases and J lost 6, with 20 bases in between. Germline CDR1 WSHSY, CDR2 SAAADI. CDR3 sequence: CASSDLRVKGGDEKLFF. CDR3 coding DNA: TGCGCCAGCAGTGATCTCAGGGTTAAAGGAGGGGATGAAAAACTGTTTTTT.

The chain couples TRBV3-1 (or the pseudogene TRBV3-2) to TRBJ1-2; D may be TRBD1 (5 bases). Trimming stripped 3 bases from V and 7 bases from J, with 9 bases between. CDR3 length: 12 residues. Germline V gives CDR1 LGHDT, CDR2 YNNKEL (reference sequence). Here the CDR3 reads CASSHREVGYTF. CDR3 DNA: TGTGCCAGCAGCCACAGGGAGGTTGGCTACACCTTC.

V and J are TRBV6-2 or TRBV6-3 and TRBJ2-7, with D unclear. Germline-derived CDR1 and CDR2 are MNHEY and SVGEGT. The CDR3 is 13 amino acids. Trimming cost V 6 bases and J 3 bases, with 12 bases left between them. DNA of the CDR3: TGTGCCAGCAGCAGAGTAGTAATCTACGAGCAGTACTTC. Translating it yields CASSRVVIYEQYF.

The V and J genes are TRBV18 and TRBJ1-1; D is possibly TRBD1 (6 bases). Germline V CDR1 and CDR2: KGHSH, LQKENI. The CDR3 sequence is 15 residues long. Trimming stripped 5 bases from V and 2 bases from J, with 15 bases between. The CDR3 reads CASSASGGANTEAFF. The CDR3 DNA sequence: TGTGCCAGCTCAGCCAGCGGGGGCGCAAACACTGAAGCTTTCTTT. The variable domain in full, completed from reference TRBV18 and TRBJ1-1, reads NAGVMQNPRHLVRRRGQEARLRCSPMKGHSHVYWYRQLPEEGLKFMVYLQKENIIDESGMPKERFSAEFPKEGPSILRIQQVVRGDSAAYFCASSASGGANTEAFFGQGTRLTVV.